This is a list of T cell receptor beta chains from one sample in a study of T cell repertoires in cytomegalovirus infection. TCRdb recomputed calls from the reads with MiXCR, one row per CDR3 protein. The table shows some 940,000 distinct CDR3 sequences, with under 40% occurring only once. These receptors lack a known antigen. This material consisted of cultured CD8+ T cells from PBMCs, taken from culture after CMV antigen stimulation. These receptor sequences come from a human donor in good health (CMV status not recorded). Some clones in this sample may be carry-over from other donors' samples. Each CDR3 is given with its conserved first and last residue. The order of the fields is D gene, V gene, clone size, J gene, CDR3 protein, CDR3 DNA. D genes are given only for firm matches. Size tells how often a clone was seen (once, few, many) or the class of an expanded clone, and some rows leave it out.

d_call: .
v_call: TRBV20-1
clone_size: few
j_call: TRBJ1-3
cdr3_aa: CSATETDSGNTIYF
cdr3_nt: TGCAGTGCTACCGAGACAGACTCTGGAAACACCATATATTTT

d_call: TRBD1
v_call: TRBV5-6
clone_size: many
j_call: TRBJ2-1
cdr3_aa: CASSAGTGGNEQFF
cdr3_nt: TGTGCCAGCAGCGCCGGGACAGGGGGTAATGAGCAGTTCTTC

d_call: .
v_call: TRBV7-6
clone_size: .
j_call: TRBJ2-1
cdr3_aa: CVSSFVGLLDEQFF
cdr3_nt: TGTGTCAGCAGCTTCGTGGGGCTCCTCGATGAGCAGTTCTTC

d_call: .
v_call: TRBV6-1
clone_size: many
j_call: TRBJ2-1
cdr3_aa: CASSEVPRGLYNEQFF
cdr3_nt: TGTGCCAGCAGTGAGGTTCCGCGGGGGCTATACAATGAGCAGTTCTTC

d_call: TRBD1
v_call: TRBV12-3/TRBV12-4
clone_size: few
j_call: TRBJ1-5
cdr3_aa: CASSLVGQLDQPQHF
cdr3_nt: TGTGCCAGCAGTTTAGTGGGACAGCTCGATCAGCCCCAGCATTTT

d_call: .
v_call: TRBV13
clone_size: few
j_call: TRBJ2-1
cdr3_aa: CASSPPGLLEQFF
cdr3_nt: TGTGCCAGCAGCCCACCTGGGCTCCTGGAGCAGTTCTTC

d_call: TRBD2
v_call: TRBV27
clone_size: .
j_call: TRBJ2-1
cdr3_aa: CASSGRTSGLGEQFF
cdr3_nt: TGTGCCAGCTCAGGGAGGACTAGCGGGCTAGGTGAGCAGTTCTTC

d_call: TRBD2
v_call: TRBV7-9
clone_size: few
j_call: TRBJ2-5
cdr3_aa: CASSPSGGVETQYF
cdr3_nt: TGTGCCAGCAGCCCTTCCGGGGGGGTGGAGACCCAGTACTTC

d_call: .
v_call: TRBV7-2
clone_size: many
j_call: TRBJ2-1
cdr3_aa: CASSLTGLLGSYNEQFF
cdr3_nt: TGTGCCAGCAGCCTTACCGGACTTCTCGGATCCTACAATGAGCAGTTCTTC

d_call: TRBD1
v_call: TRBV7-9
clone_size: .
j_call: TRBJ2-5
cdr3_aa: CASSLGTGPQYF
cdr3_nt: TGTGCCAGCAGCCTTGGGACAGGGCCCCAGTACTTC